The 3 T cell receptor beta chains in this list originate from one sample, sequenced in a study of technical replicates of blood from a few donors. TCRdb's copy holds only in-frame clones and misses some; the assay was immunoSEQ multiplex PCR. The table has tens of thousands of clones, around 96% seen once. The material sequenced was T cells isolated from PBMCs. These receptors were taken from a human donor in good health.

The V gene is TRBV7-8, the J gene TRBJ1-1; D call uncertain. V lost 8 bases to trimming and J lost 7 bases, with 11 bases between them. Germline V gene lookup returns CDR1 SGHVS and CDR2 FQNEAQ. The CDR3 covers 11 residues. The CDR3 sequence: CASSAGNEAFF. CDR3 coding DNA: TGTGCCAGCTCGGCGGGGAATGAAGCTTTCTTT. The full variable domain, rest sourced from reference TRBV7-8 and TRBJ1-1, is GAGVSQSPRYKVAKRGQDVALRCDPISGHVSLFWYQQALGQGPEFLTYFQNEAQLDKSGLPSDRFFAERPEGSVSTLKIQRTQQEDSAVYLCASSAGNEAFFGQGTRLTVV.

This clone was detected once. The rearrangement links TRBV5-4 to TRBJ2-3; 13 bases are shared with TRBD2. The CDR3 consists of 20 residues. V lost 0 bases to trimming and J lost 2 bases; unmatched junction nucleotides: 12. Germline CDR1 is SGHNT and CDR2 is YYREEE (reference sequence). In DNA, the CDR3 is TGTGCCAGCAGCTTGGGACTACTAGCGGGAGGGCCCGTCCACACAGATACGCAGTATTTT. Translated: CASSLGLLAGGPVHTDTQYF.

The genes are TRBV11-2 and TRBJ2-7, with 8 positions matching TRBD2. V gave up 0 bases and J gave up 2 bases; unmatched junction bases: 3. Germline V gives CDR1 SGHAT, CDR2 FQNNGV. The length of the CDR3 is 15 residues. CDR3 loop: CASSLELAATYEQYF. The CDR3 DNA follows: TGTGCCAGCAGCTTAGAACTAGCGGCGACCTACGAGCAGTACTTC.